The clone carrying this T cell receptor beta chain occurred a few times. Its antigen remains unidentified. This entry is derived from a study of T-cell memory formation after mild COVID-19. Study-level findings and limits: Clones from the second wave (peaking day 37) had unconfirmed SARS-CoV-2 specificity.

Each CDR3 protein gets one entry after TCRdb re-called the 5' RACE reads with MiXCR. The sample records about 350,000 distinct CDR3 sequences, approximately 22% being singletons. The source of this sequence is a man younger than 30 who had mild COVID-19 (a few samples of this study predate the infection). Cell type and time point are not known. Sequencing was performed on PBMCs or a T cell subset sorted from them (not recorded which).

The CDR3 nucleotides read TGCGCCAGCAGCCCAACGGGGGGAAACTATGGCTACACCTTC. Encoded protein: CASSPTGGNYGYTF. The J gene is TRBJ1-2, the V gene TRBV5-1; a weak D match, TRBD1 (5 bases). CDR1 is SGHRS, CDR2 YFSETQ, per germline. V was cut by 4 bases and J by 2 bases, with 12 bases left in between. The CDR3 has 14 amino acids.